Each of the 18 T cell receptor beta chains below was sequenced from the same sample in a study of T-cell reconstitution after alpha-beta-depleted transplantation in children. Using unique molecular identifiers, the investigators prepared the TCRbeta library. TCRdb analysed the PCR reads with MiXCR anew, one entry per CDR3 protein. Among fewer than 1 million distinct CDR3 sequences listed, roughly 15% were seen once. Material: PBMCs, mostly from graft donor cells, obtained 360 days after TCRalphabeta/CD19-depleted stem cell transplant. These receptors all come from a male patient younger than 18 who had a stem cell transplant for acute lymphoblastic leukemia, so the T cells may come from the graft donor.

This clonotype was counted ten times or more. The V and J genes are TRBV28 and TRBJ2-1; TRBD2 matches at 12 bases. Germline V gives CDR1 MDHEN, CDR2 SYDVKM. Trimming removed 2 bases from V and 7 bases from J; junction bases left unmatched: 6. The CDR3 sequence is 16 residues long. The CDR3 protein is CASSLGTSGFPNEQFF. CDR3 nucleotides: TGTGCCAGCAGTTTAGGGACTAGCGGGTTCCCGAATGAGCAGTTCTTC.

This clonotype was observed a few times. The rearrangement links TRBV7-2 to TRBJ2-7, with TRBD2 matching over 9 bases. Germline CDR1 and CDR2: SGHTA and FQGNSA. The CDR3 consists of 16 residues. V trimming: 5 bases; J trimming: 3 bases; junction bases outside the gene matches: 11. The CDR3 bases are TGTGCCAGCAGCGCCGGACTAGCGAGGGGACTCTACGAGCAGTACTTC. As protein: CASSAGLARGLYEQYF.

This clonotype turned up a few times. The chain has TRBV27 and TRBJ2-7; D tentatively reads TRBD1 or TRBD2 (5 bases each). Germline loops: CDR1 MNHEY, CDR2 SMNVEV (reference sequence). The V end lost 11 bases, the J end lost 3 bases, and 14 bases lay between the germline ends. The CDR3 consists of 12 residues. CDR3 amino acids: CADVGDGYEQYF. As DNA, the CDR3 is TGTGCCGACGTCGGGGACGGCTACGAGCAGTACTTC.

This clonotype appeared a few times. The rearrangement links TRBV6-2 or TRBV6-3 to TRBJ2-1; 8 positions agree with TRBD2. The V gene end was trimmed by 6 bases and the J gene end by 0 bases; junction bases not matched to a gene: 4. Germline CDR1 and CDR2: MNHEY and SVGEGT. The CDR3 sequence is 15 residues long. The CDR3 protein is CASRSGTSSYNEQFF. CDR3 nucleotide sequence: TGTGCCAGCAGGTCCGGGACTAGCTCCTACAATGAGCAGTTCTTC.

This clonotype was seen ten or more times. In nucleotides, the CDR3 is TGTGCCAGCAGCTTCCAGGGACTCGGCGAGCAGTACTTC. It translates to CASSFQGLGEQYF. V usage is TRBV7-8 and J usage is TRBJ2-7; D is possibly TRBD2 (6 bases). This CDR3 contains 13 residues. V lost 3 bases and J lost 6, with 12 bases in between. CDR1 is SGHVS, CDR2 FQNEAQ, per germline.

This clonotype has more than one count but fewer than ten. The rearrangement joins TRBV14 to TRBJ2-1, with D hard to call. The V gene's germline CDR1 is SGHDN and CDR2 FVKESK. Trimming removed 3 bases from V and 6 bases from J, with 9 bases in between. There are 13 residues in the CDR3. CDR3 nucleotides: TGTGCCAGCAGCCAGACATATGGCAATGAGCAGTTCTTC. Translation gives CASSQTYGNEQFF. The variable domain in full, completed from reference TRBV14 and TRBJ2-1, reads EAGVTQFPSHSVIEKGQTVTLRCDPISGHDNLYWYRRVMGKEIKFLLHFVKESKQDESGMPNNRFLAERTGGTYSTLKVQPAELEDSGVYFCASSQTYGNEQFFGPGTRLTVL.

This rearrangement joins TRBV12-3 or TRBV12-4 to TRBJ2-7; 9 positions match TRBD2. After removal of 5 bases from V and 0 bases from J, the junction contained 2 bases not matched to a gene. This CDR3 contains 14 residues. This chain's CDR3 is CASSPSGNSYEQYF. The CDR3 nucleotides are TGTGCCAGCAGTCCTAGCGGGAACTCCTACGAGCAGTACTTC.

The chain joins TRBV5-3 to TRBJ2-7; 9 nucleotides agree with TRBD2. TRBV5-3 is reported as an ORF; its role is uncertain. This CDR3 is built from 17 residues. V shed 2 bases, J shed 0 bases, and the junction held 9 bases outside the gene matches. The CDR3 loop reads CARSFTTSGLISYEQYF. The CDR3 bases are TGTGCCAGAAGCTTCACGACTAGCGGTCTTATCTCCTACGAGCAGTACTTC.

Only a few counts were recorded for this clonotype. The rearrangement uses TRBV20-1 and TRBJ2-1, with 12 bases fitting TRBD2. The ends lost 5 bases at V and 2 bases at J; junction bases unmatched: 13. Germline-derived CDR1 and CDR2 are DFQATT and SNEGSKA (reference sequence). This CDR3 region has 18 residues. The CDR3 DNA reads TGCAGTGCTCGTACAGGGTCTCTAGCGGGAGGGCCCTACAATGAGCAGTTCTTC. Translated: CSARTGSLAGGPYNEQFF.

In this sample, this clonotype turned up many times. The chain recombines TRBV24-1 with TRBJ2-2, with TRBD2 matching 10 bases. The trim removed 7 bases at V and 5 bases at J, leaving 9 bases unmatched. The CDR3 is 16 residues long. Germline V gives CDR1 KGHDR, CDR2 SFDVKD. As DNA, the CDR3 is TGTGCCACCAGGGAAGTAGCGGGAGGTGTTACCGGGGAGCTGTTTTTT. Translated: CATREVAGGVTGELFF.

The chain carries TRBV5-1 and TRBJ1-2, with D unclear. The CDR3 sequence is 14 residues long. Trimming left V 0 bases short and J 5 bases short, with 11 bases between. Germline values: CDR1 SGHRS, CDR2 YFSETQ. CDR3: CASSLGPLRYGYTF. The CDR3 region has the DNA TGCGCCAGCAGCTTGGGGCCCCTTCGTTATGGCTACACCTTC.

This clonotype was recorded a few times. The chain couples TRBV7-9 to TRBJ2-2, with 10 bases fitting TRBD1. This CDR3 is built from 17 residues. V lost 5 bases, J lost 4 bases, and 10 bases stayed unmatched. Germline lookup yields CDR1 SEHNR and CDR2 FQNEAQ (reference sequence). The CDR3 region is CASSDKGTGAITGELFF. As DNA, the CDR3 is TGTGCCAGCAGCGATAAGGGGACAGGGGCTATCACCGGGGAGCTGTTTTTT.

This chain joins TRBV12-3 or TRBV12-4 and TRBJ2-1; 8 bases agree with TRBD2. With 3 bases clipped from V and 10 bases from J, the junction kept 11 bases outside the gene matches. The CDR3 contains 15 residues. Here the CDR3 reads CASSLGGTRRDEQFF. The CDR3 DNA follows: TGTGCCAGCAGTTTGGGGGGGACTAGGAGGGACGAGCAGTTCTTC.

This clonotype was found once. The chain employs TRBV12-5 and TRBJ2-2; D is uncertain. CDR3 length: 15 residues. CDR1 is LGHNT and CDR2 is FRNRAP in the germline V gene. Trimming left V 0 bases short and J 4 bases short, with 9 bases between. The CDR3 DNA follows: TGTGCTAGTGGTTTGGTCCAAAGGGCCACCGGGGAGCTGTTTTTT. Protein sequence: CASGLVQRATGELFF.

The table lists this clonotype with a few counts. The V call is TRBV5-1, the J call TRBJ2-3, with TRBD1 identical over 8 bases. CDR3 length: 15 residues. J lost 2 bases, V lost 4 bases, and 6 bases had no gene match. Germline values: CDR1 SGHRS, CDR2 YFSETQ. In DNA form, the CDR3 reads TGCGCCAGCAGCGGTTGGGACAGGAACACAGATACGCAGTATTTT. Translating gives CASSGWDRNTDTQYF.

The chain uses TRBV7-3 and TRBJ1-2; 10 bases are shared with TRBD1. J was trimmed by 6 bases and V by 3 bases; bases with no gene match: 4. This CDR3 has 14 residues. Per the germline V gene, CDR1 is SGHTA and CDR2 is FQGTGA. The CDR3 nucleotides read TGTGCCAGCAGCTTGACAGGGGGCGCCGATGGCTACACCTTC. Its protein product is CASSLTGGADGYTF.

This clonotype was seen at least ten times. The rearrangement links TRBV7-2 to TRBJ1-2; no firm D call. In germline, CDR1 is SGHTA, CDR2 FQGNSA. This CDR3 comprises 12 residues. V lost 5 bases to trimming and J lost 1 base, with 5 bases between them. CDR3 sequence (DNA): TGTGCCAGCAGCCCCAATAACTATGGCTACACCTTC. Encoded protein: CASSPNNYGYTF. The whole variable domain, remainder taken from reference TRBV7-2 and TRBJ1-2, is GAGVSQSPSNKVTEKGKDVELRCDPISGHTALYWYRQSLGQGLEFLIYFQGNSAPDKSGLPSDRFSAERTGGSVSTLTIQRTQQEDSAVYLCASSPNNYGYTFGSGTRLTVV.

CDR3 region: CASSFEGRLSYEQYF. In nucleotides, the CDR3 is TGTGCCAGCAGCTTCGAGGGCCGCCTCTCCTACGAGCAGTACTTC. The chain has TRBV5-6 and TRBJ2-7, with D perhaps TRBD2 (5 bases). Between the trimmed V and J ends, which lost 2 bases and 0 bases, there was a span of 12 bases. Looked up from germline, CDR1 is SGHDT and CDR2 is YYEEEE. This CDR3 is 15 amino acids long.